The source of this T cell receptor (beta chain) is a study of blood T cell repertoires in COVID-19. Study as a whole: PBMCs, B-cell-depleted T cells, or T cells provided the cDNA or gDNA that made up the material.

Trimming removed 1 base from V and 6 bases from J; junction bases left unmatched: 3. This CDR3 comprises 15 residues. Per germline, CDR1 LGHDT and CDR2 YNNKEL (reference sequence). Here immunoSEQ multiplex PCR was the method, and the copy in TCRdb shows in-frame clones only, minus some. This sample has roughly 54,000 clones; 90% to 95% occur once, and the top ten carry less than 4%. This sequence joins TRBV3-1 (or the pseudogene TRBV3-2) and TRBJ1-4, with TRBD1 matching 9 bases. Input material: peripheral blood. The clonotype was recovered from a man in his forties or fifties with acute or convalescent COVID-19. The CDR3 reads CASSQGTGGDEKLFF. CDR3 bases: TGTGCCAGCAGCCAAGGCACAGGGGGCGATGAAAAACTGTTTTTT.